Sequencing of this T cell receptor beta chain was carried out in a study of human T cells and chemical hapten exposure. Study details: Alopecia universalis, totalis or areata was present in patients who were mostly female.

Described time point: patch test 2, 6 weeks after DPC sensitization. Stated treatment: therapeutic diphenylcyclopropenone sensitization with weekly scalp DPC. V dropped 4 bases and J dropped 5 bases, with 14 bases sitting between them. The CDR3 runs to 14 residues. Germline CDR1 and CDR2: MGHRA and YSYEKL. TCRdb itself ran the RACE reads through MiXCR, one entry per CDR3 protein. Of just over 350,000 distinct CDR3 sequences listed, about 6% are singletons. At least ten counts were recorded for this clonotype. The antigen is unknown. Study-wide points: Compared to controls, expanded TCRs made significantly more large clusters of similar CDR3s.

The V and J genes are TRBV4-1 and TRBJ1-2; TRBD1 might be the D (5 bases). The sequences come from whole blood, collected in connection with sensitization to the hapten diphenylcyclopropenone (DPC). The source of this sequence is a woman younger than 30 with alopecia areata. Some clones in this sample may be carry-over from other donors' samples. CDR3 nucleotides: TGCGCCAGCAGCCCTTCCGACAGTCAGTATGGCTACACCTTC. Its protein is CASSPSDSQYGYTF.